This T cell receptor beta chain was sequenced for a study of regulatory T cells in long-lasting Graves disease listed by TCRdb under 2021. Broadly, across the study: Persistent Graves' disease was defined as persistently positive TSH receptor autoantibodies together with antithyroid drug treatment for over 5 years. Patients with persistent Graves' disease were compared with patients with newly diagnosed Graves' disease using TCR sequencing and RNA sequencing of peripheral blood. The study took place in China and was registered as a clinical trial. TCR sequencing covered some 13 persistent and 20 newly diagnosed Graves' disease patients, about 35 samples in total. Antithyroid drugs had been taken for around 9.8 years on average by persistent Graves' disease patients in the clinical cohort.

The germline V gene (reference sequence) yields DFQATT for CDR1 and SNEGSKA for CDR2. Here V drops 3 bases and J drops 0 bases, and the junction holds 8 bases not matched to any gene. The CDR3 covers 16 residues, taking in both the cysteine and the phenylalanine. Here the CDR3 DNA is all that survives: 48 bases in frame from base 1. What the research found in general, with its limitations: As a limitation, the authors acknowledged that the small sample size may reduce accuracy. Only the TCR beta chain was sequenced and analyzed. Only peripheral blood was studied, because thyroid tissue, the primary lesion, was inaccessible. TRBV28, TRBJ1-2 and TRBJ2-5 were preferentially used in persistent disease, while TRBV20-1 and TRBJ2-1 were favored in newly diagnosed disease. Lower TCR Shannon entropy and fewer highly expanded clones were observed in persistent Graves' disease patients than in newly diagnosed patients, which suggested clonal expansion. Patients with persistent disease shared more public clonotypes (around 2,500) than newly diagnosed patients did (approximately 990).

The library relied on multiplex PCR. These reads were obtained on an Illumina HiSeq 4000. iRepertoire HTBI primers and Arm-PCR amplification of CDR3 regions were used to construct TCR beta libraries. Before sequencing, the PCR products underwent gel purification. Per the original workflow: Gene usage analysis of CDR3 amino acid clonotypes relied on the approximately 60 TRBV and more than twelve TRBJ segments identified across samples. COPE and FqMerger were used to merge filtered high-quality paired reads into contigs. BLAST was used to align contigs to IMGT TRBV, TRBD and TRBJ reference genes, with CDR3 defined following IMGT. Any clonotype with a frequency above 0.1% was classified as a highly expanded clone. Shannon entropy was used to measure repertoire diversity, and the Gini coefficient was used to measure V-J evenness. A clonotype was considered public if more than one individual shared it. The raw public reads went through TCRdb reprocessing: fastp at Q25, MiXCR clone calling, in-frame beta chains kept. Rows are combined by CDR3 protein, so each entry shows the most common genes and DNA. These V and J calls rely on TCRdb rather than the paper's analysis. Across this sample there are 400,000 or so distinct CDR3 sequences, with around 20% seen only once. Jointly, the top ten make up roughly 20% of the sample.

Per the publication, the time point label means: persistent/refractory GD, antithyroid drugs over 5 years with positive TRAb. For both TCR sequencing and RNA sequencing, RNA was extracted from PBMCs using TRIzol. Graves' disease was diagnosed according to American Thyroid Association guidelines. The patients came from an endocrinology department in Xi'an, China. From each patient, around 9 milliliters of peripheral blood was collected into an EDTA anticoagulant tube. Ficoll Paque Plus density gradient separation was used to isolate PBMCs, and no further T cell sorting was performed. An Agilent 2100 Bioanalyzer and agarose gel were used to assess RNA quality, and a NanoDrop 2000 was used to measure RNA concentration. Comment on this clonotype: Its antigen target is currently unknown. No base-level quality is on record; no much larger clone is a single base apart.

The sequence joins TRBV20-1 to TRBJ1-5; a stretch of 7 junction bases matches TRBD1. The starting material was peripheral blood mononuclear cells (PBMCs), obtained when the disease was refractory, from a patient treated with antithyroid drugs. The TCR sequence derives from a female donor with Graves disease. The CDR3 corresponds to CSARTGSGDSNQPQHF. The sequenced DNA: TGCAGTGCTAGGACAGGGTCAGGTGATAGCAATCAGCCCCAGCATTTT.